The 27 T cell receptor beta chains below all came from one sample that was sequenced in a study of cytomegalovirus exposure and HLA in healthy donors. The PCR was carried out with 60 Vbeta primers and 13 Jbeta primers. Sequencing used immunoSEQ multiplex PCR; TCRdb keeps in-frame clones, though not all of them. The table shows under 55,000 clones, with approximately 70% occurring only once. The sample consisted of PBMCs. The receptors originated from a man younger than 35 in good health and CMV-seronegative.

This chain joins TRBV14 and TRBJ1-2; D gene uncertain. Trimming took off 4 bases at V and 4 bases at J, with 16 bases between the two ends. Germline V gene sequence: CDR1 SGHDN, CDR2 FVKESK. The CDR3 spans 15 residues. CDR3: CASSLHVGESYGYTF. In DNA form, the CDR3 reads TGTGCCAGCAGCCTCCACGTCGGGGAGAGCTATGGCTACACCTTC.

The chain uses TRBV10-3 and TRBJ1-1; tentative D call: TRBD1 (6 bases). The germline gives CDR1 ENHRY, CDR2 SYGVKD. The CDR3 has 14 amino acids. Trimming took off 6 bases at V and 2 bases at J, with 13 bases between the two ends. The CDR3 protein is CAIRRGGDNTEAFF. CDR3 nucleotide sequence: TGTGCCATCAGGAGGGGGGGCGATAACACTGAAGCTTTCTTT.

The chain couples TRBV28 to TRBJ2-1; weak D call: TRBD1 (5 bases). The germline V and J ends were trimmed by 6 bases and 1 base, with 13 bases remaining between them. This CDR3 is 15 amino acids long. CDR1 and CDR2 (germline): MDHEN, SYDVKM. CDR3 region: CASSLQVLSYNEQFF. CDR3 coding DNA: TGTGCCAGCAGCCTACAGGTTTTGTCCTACAATGAGCAGTTCTTC.

This clone was observed a handful of times. The rearrangement uses TRBV10-2 and TRBJ1-5; no definite D call. In germline, CDR1 is WSHSY, CDR2 SAAADI. CDR3 length: 16 residues. The ends were cut back, 1 base at V and 3 bases at J, with 13 bases in the middle. This chain's CDR3 is CASSEWIGGNNQPQHF. In DNA, the CDR3 is TGCGCCAGCAGTGAGTGGATTGGAGGGAACAATCAGCCCCAGCATTTT.

The chain couples TRBV4-3 to TRBJ2-1; 7 bases fit TRBD2. The germline gives CDR1 LGHNA, CDR2 YSLEER. V dropped 0 bases and J dropped 6; count of bases not matched to a gene: 11. This CDR3 spans 17 amino acids. This chain's CDR3 is CASSQDQSGRGFNEQFF. As DNA, the CDR3 is TGCGCCAGCAGCCAAGACCAGTCAGGGAGGGGCTTCAATGAGCAGTTCTTC.

V gene TRBV2 combines with J gene TRBJ1-5; weak D call: TRBD1 (5 bases). The CDR3 sequence is 12 residues long. Per germline, CDR1 SNHLY and CDR2 FYNNEI. V lost 6 bases to trimming and J lost 6 bases, with 9 bases between them. For the CDR3, the DNA is TGTGCCAGCAGGGGGCCGAGTCAGCCCCAGCATTTT. Its translation: CASRGPSQPQHF.

This chain joins TRBV5-1 and TRBJ1-1; D unclear. Germline assignment: CDR1 SGHRS and CDR2 YFSETQ. Trimming removed 5 bases from V and 1 base from J, with 12 bases in between. CDR3 length: 14 amino acids. CDR3 sequence reads: CASRHREPNTEAFF. The CDR3 bases are TGCGCCAGCAGACATCGGGAGCCGAACACTGAAGCTTTCTTT.

The V gene is TRBV4-3, the J gene TRBJ2-1; no clear D gene. V was cut by 0 bases and J by 7 bases, with 16 bases left in between. The CDR3 covers 16 residues. In germline, CDR1 is LGHNA, CDR2 YSLEER. CDR3 residues: CASSQDDGWVANEQFF. The CDR3 DNA follows: TGCGCCAGCAGCCAAGACGACGGGTGGGTGGCGAATGAGCAGTTCTTC.

The chain has TRBV5-1 and TRBJ1-3, with D tentatively TRBD1 (5 bases). Germline V gene lookup returns CDR1 SGHRS and CDR2 YFSETQ. The V end was cut by 0 bases, the J end by 4 bases, with 11 bases between. The CDR3 sequence is 15 residues long. CDR3 bases: TGCGCCAGCAGCTTGGAGGGGATGACGGGAAACACCATATATTTT. Translation gives CASSLEGMTGNTIYF.

The rearrangement links TRBV5-6 to TRBJ1-1; D may be TRBD1 (6 bases). CDR1 SGHDT and CDR2 YYEEEE come from the germline V gene. This CDR3 spans 16 amino acids. Trimming took 4 bases from V and 0 from J, leaving 16 bases between them. The CDR3 region is CASSPLAGGLNTEAFF. In DNA, the CDR3 is TGTGCCAGCAGCCCTTTGGCGGGGGGGCTGAACACTGAAGCTTTCTTT.

This clone was picked up one time. The chain joins TRBV4-3 to TRBJ1-6; 9 nucleotides match TRBD1. The CDR3 spans 15 residues. The V and J ends lost 0 bases and 6 bases, in that order; junction bases with no gene match: 0. CDR1 LGHNA and CDR2 YSLEER come from the germline V gene. The CDR3 coding sequence is TGCGCCAGCAGCCAAGAACAGGGGGCTAATTCACCCCTCCACTTT. Residues: CASSQEQGANSPLHF.

This sequence joins TRBV10-3 and TRBJ2-5, with 7 bases identical to TRBD2. The V segment lost 8 bases and the J segment 2 bases; nucleotides outside the gene matches: 8. The CDR3 is 14 residues long. Germline-derived CDR1 and CDR2 are ENHRY and SYGVKD. CDR3 region: CAISSGGSQETQYF. The CDR3 DNA reads as TGTGCCATCTCTTCCGGGGGGTCTCAAGAGACCCAGTACTTC.

The CDR3 sequence is CASSLSGNAYGYTF. CDR3 nucleotide sequence: TGCGCCAGCAGCCTGTCAGGGAACGCCTATGGCTACACCTTC. The rearrangement links TRBV5-1 to TRBJ1-2, with D possibly being TRBD1 (5 bases). Between the trimmed V and J ends, which lost 4 bases and 4 bases, there was a span of 14 bases. Germline lookup yields CDR1 SGHRS and CDR2 YFSETQ. The CDR3 contains 14 residues.

This clone appeared a single time. This chain connects TRBV7-6 to TRBJ1-1; 7 nucleotides match TRBD1. The germline CDR1 and CDR2 sequences are SGHVS and FNYEAQ. V lost 2 bases and J lost 0; bases outside the gene matches: 6. This CDR3 has 16 amino acids. The CDR3 loop reads CASSLSLQGMNTEAFF. The CDR3 DNA is TGTGCCAGCAGCTTAAGCCTACAGGGGATGAACACTGAAGCTTTCTTT.

This chain uses TRBV11-3 with TRBJ2-1; 8 nucleotides agree with TRBD2. The germline V gene encodes CDR1 SGHNT and CDR2 YENEEA. CDR3 length: 13 residues. V trimming: 6 bases; J trimming: 10 bases; junction bases outside the gene matches: 8. This CDR3 is CASSTTSGGEQFF. CDR3 DNA: TGTGCCAGCAGTACTACTAGCGGAGGGGAGCAGTTCTTC.

This clone has more than one count but fewer than ten. The chain employs TRBV29-1 and TRBJ2-3; TRBD2 is a possible D gene (5 bases). Deletions cut 5 bases from V and 6 bases from J, with 18 bases between. The CDR3 has 14 residues. Germline assignment: CDR1 SQVTM and CDR2 ANQGSEA. In DNA, the CDR3 is TGCAGCGTTTGCAGCGGTGAAACCGCCGATACGCAGTATTTT. It codes for CSVCSGETADTQYF.

The gene calls are TRBV4-2 and TRBJ2-1, with TRBD2 matching over 9 bases. The CDR3 is 20 residues long. CDR1 and CDR2 (germline): LGHNA, YNFKEQ. The trim removed 0 bases at V and 5 bases at J, leaving 17 bases unmatched. CDR3 region: CASSQEGSWVGLAGNNEQFF. CDR3 coding DNA: TGTGCCAGCAGCCAAGAAGGTTCGTGGGTAGGTCTAGCGGGGAACAATGAGCAGTTCTTC.

The chain is built from TRBV7-9 and TRBJ2-2; D remains unclear. Germline V gene lookup returns CDR1 SEHNR and CDR2 FQNEAQ (reference sequence). Trimming took off 2 bases at V and 4 bases at J, with 5 bases between the two ends. The CDR3 loop spans 13 amino acids. The DNA of the CDR3 is TGTGCCAGCAGCTTACGAGGCACCGGGGAGCTGTTTTTT. It specifies CASSLRGTGELFF.

The rearrangement uses TRBV5-6 and TRBJ1-1, with 11 bases lining up with TRBD1. V dropped 1 base and J dropped 4; count of bases not matched to a gene: 6. The CDR3 has 16 amino acids. Looked up from germline, CDR1 is SGHDT and CDR2 is YYEEEE. This CDR3 reads CASSLLRDRGSTEAFF. The CDR3 DNA sequence: TGTGCCAGCAGCTTGTTGCGGGACAGGGGGAGCACTGAAGCTTTCTTT.

The CDR3 protein is CASSLAETSTGELFF. In DNA form, the CDR3 reads TGTGCCAGCAGCTTAGCGGAGACTAGCACCGGGGAGCTGTTTTTT. The chain recombines TRBV7-2 with TRBJ2-2, with a possible D match to TRBD2 (6 bases). The V end was cut by 0 bases, the J end by 4 bases, with 9 bases between. The CDR3 is 15 residues long. CDR1 is SGHTA and CDR2 is FQGNSA in the germline V gene.

The rearrangement joins TRBV2 to TRBJ1-5, with 10 bases identical to TRBD1. This CDR3 is built from 15 residues. The ends lost 6 bases at V and 3 bases at J; junction bases unmatched: 5. Germline CDR1 SNHLY, CDR2 FYNNEI. CDR3 DNA sequence: TGTGCCAGCAGGACAGGGGGCCGGGACAATCAGCCCCAGCATTTT. It encodes CASRTGGRDNQPQHF.

The V gene is TRBV5-1, the J gene TRBJ2-7; a possible D gene is TRBD1 (6 bases). V lost 3 bases and J lost 5, with 12 bases in between. This CDR3 is built from 13 residues. Germline V gene lookup returns CDR1 SGHRS and CDR2 YFSETQ. The CDR3 DNA reads TGCGCCAGCAGCTCCACCCGGGACAACGAGCAGTACTTC. It codes for CASSSTRDNEQYF.

This clone was detected only once. This chain links TRBV29-1 with TRBJ1-1; D is ambiguous. Trimming removed 5 bases from V and 2 bases from J, with 3 bases in between. CDR1 SQVTM and CDR2 ANQGSEA come from the germline V gene. The CDR3 is made up of 10 amino acids. The CDR3 sequence: CSVLNTEAFF. The CDR3 DNA is TGCAGCGTTTTAAACACTGAAGCTTTCTTT.

The chain combines TRBV5-4 with TRBJ1-2, with D tentatively TRBD1 (5 bases). Trimming left V 3 bases short and J 2 bases short, with 14 bases between. This CDR3 spans 15 amino acids. Germline CDR1 and CDR2: SGHNT and YYREEE (reference sequence). The CDR3 DNA is TGTGCCAGCAGCTACGGAATGGACAACAACTATGGCTACACCTTC. Its protein product is CASSYGMDNNYGYTF.

This chain links TRBV10-1 with TRBJ1-2; a weak D match, TRBD1 (5 bases). Germline V gives CDR1 WNHNN, CDR2 SYGVQD (reference sequence). The CDR3 extends over 15 amino acids. The ends were cut back, 0 bases at V and 7 bases at J, with 15 bases in the middle. CDR3 sequence reads: CASSESTGTGGGYTF. The DNA of the CDR3 is TGCGCCAGCAGTGAGTCGACGGGGACGGGAGGTGGCTACACCTTC.

This clone was seen only a few times. The chain combines TRBV6-1 with TRBJ2-1; TRBD2 is a possible D gene (6 bases). CDR1 is MNHNS and CDR2 is SASEGT in the germline V gene. Trimming took 3 bases from V and 8 from J, leaving 20 bases between them. The CDR3 is 16 amino acids. This CDR3 reads CASSDRRPSGVDEQFF. DNA for the CDR3: TGTGCCAGCAGTGATCGACGGCCCTCGGGGGTGGATGAGCAGTTCTTC.

The chain has TRBV5-1 and TRBJ2-7, with 7 bases identical to TRBD2. The CDR3 is 13 residues long. Germline trimming cut 4 bases from V and 5 bases from J; bases unmatched to any gene: 6. The germline V gene encodes CDR1 SGHRS and CDR2 YFSETQ. The CDR3 sequence is CASSLGRGDEQYF. The CDR3 DNA reads TGCGCCAGCAGCCTAGGGAGGGGCGACGAGCAGTACTTC.